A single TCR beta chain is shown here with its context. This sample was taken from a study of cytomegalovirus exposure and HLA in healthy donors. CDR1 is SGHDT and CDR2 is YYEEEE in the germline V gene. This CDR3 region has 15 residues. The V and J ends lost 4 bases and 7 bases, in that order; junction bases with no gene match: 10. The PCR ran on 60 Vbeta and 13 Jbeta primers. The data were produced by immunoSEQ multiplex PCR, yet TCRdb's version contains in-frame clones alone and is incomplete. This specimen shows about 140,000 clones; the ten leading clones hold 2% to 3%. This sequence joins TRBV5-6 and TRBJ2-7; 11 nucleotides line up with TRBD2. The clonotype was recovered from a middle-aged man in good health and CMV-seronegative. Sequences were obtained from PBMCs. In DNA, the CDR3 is TGTGCCAGCAGCACCTACCGACTAGCGGGGAAGGAGCAGTACTTC. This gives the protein CASSTYRLAGKEQYF. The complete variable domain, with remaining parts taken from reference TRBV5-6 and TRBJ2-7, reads DAGVTQSPTHLIKTRGQQVTLRCSPKSGHDTVSWYQQALGQGPQFIFQYYEEEERQRGNFPDRFSGHQFPNYSSELNVNALLLGDSALYLCASSTYRLAGKEQYFGPGTRLTVT.